The T cell receptor (beta chain) under discussion was sequenced for a study of T cell clones after liver transplantation. The assay was immunoSEQ multiplex PCR, and TCRdb's table has in-frame clones only and misses some. The data contain some 59,000 clones, under 85% of them singletons. This clone appeared a few times. The CDR3 is 15 amino acids. Looked up from germline, CDR1 is KGHSH and CDR2 is LQKENI. V lost 4 bases and J lost 7; bases outside the gene matches: 8. Here the sequenced sample was CD4+ T cells from blood, taken at the 22-month timepoint. The TCR originated in a human patient who received a liver transplant. Some of the T cells may derive from the graft donor. The V call is TRBV18, the J call TRBJ1-5; 9 nucleotides match TRBD1. The CDR3 spells CASSRDREARQPQHF. The CDR3 DNA follows: TGTGCCAGCTCACGGGACAGGGAAGCTCGGCAGCCCCAGCATTTT.